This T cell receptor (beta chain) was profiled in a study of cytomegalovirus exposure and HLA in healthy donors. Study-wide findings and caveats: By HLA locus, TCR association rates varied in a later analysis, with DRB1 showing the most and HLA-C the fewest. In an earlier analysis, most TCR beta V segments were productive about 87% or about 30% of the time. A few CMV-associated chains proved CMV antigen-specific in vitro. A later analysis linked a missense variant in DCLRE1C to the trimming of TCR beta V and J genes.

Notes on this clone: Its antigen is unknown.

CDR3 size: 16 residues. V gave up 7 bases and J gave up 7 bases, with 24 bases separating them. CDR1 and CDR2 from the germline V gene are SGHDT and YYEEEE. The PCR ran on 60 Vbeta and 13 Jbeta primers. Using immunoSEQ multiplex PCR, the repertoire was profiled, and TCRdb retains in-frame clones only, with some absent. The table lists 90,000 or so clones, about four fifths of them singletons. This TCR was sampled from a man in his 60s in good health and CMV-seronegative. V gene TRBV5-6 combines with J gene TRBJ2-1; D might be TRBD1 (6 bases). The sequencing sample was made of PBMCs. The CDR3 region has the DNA TGTGCCAGCGTGGGCCACAGGGTTTGGGGAACTAATGAGCAGTTCTTC. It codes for CASVGHRVWGTNEQFF.